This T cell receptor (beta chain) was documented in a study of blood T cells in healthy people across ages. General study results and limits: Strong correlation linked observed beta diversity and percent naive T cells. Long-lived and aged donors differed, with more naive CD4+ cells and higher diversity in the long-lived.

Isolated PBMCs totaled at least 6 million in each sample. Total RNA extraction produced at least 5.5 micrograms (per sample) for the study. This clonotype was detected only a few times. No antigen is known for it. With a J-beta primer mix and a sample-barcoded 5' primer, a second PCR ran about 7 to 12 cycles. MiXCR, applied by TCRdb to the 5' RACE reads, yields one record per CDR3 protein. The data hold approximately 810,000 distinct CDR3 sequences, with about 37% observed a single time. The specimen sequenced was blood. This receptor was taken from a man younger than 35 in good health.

CDR3: CASSLVGQSNTEAFF. In DNA form, the CDR3 reads TGTGCCAGCAGCTTAGTAGGGCAGTCGAACACTGAAGCTTTCTTT. J is TRBJ1-1 and V is TRBV7-2; D is unresolved. The germline CDR1 and CDR2 sequences are SGHTA and FQGNSA. The CDR3 covers 15 residues. V was pared by 1 base and J by 1 base, with 10 bases between.